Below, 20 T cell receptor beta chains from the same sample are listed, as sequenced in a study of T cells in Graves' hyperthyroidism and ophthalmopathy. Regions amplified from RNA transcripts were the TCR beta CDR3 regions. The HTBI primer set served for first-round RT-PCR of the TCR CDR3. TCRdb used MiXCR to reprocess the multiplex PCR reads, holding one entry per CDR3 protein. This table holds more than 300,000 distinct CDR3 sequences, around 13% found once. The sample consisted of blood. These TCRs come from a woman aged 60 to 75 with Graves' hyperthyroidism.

The CDR3 protein is CASSLSLRGNTIYF. CDR3 in DNA: TGTGCCAGCAGCTTATCCCTCCGCGGAAACACCATATATTTT. V is TRBV7-9 and J is TRBJ1-3; no clear D gene. This CDR3 contains 14 residues. The germline V gene has CDR1 SEHNR and CDR2 FQNEAQ (reference sequence). With 2 bases removed from V and 4 bases from J, the gap between germline ends came to 9 bases.

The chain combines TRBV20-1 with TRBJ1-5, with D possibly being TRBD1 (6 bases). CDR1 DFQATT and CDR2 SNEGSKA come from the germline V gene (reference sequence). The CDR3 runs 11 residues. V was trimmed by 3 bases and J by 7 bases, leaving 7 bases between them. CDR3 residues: CSASQGQPQHF. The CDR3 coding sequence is TGCAGTGCTAGTCAGGGGCAGCCCCAGCATTTT.

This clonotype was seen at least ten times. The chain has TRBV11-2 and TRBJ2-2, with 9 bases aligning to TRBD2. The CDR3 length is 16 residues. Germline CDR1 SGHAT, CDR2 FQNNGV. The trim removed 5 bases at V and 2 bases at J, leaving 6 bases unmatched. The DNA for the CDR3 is TGTGCCAGCAGCGGCATAGCGGGAGACAACACCGGGGAGCTGTTTTTT. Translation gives CASSGIAGDNTGELFF.

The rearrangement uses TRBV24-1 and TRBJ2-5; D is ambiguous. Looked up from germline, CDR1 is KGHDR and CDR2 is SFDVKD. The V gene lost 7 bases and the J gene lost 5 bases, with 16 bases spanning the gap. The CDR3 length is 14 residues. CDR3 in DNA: TGTGCCACCAGCTCCCCTCTTCCACGGGAGACCCAGTACTTC. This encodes CATSSPLPRETQYF.

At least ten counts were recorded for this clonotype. CDR3 DNA sequence: TGTGCCAGCAGCTTAGGAATTACAGGGTATGGCTACACCTTC. It specifies CASSLGITGYGYTF. This sequence joins TRBV13 and TRBJ1-2; D is perhaps TRBD1 (6 bases). CDR3 length equals 14 residues. The V end lost 0 bases, the J end lost 5 bases, and 10 bases lay between the germline ends. Germline V gene data show CDR1 as PRHDT and CDR2 as FYEKMQ (reference sequence).

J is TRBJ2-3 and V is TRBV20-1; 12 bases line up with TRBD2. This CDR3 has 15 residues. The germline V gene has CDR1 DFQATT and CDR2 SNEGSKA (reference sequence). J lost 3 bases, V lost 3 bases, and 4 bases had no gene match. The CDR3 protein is CSASATSGSTDTQYF. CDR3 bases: TGCAGTGCTAGTGCGACTAGCGGGAGTACAGATACGCAGTATTTT.

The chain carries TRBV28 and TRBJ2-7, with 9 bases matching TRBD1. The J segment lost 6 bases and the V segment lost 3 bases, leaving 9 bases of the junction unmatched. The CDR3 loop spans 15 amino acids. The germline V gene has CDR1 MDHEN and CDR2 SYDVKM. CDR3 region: CASSFLKGQGVEQYF. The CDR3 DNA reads TGTGCCAGCAGTTTCCTAAAGGGACAGGGCGTCGAGCAGTACTTC.

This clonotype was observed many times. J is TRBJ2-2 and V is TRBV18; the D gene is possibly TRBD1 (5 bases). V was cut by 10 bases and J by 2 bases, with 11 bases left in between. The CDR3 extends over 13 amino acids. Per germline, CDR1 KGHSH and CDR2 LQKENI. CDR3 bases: TGTGCCACCACAGGAGCTAACACCGGGGAGCTGTTTTTT. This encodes CATTGANTGELFF.

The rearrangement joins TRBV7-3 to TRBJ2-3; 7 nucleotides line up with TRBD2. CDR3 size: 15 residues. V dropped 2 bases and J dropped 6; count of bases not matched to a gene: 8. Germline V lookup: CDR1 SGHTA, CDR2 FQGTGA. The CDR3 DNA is TGTGCCAGCAGCTTAGGGGCGGGAGAGGGGGATACGCAGTATTTT. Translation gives CASSLGAGEGDTQYF.

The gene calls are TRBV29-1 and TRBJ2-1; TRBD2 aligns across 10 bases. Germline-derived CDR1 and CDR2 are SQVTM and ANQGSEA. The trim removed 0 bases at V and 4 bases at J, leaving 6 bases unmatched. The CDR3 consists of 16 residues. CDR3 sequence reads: CSVEEPSGRDYNEQFF. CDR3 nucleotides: TGCAGCGTTGAAGAGCCCAGCGGGAGGGATTACAATGAGCAGTTCTTC.

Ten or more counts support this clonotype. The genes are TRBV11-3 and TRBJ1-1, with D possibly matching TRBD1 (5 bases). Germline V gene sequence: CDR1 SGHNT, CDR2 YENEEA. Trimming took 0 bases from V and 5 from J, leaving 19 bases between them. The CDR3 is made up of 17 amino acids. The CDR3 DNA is TGTGCCAGCAGCTTAGAGGCGGGGGTAGTAGGTGGGACTGAAGCTTTCTTT. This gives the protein CASSLEAGVVGGTEAFF.

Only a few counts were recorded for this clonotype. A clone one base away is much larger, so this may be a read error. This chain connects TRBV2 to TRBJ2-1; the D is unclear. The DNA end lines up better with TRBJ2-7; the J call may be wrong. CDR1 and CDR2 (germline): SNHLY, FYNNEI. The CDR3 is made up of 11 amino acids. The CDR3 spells CASSEVNEQYF. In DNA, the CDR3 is TGTGCCAGCAGTGAGGTGAATGAGCAGTACTTC.

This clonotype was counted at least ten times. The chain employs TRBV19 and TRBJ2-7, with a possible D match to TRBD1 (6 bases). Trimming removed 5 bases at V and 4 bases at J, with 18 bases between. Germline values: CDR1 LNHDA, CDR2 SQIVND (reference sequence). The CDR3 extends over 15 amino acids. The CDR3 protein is CASSLAGATSYEQYF. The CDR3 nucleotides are TGTGCCAGTAGTCTGGCAGGGGCAACTTCTTACGAGCAGTACTTC.

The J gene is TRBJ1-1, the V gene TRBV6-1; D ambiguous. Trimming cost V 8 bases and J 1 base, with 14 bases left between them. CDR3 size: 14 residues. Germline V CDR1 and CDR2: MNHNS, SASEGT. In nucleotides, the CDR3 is TGTGCCAGCTTCACGGCTCTCGGGAACACTGAAGCTTTCTTT. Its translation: CASFTALGNTEAFF.

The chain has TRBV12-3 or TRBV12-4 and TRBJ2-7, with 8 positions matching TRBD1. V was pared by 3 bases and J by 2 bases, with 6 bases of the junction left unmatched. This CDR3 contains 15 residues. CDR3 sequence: CASSFRGLNAYEQYF. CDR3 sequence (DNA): TGTGCCAGCAGTTTCAGGGGGCTCAATGCCTACGAGCAGTACTTC.

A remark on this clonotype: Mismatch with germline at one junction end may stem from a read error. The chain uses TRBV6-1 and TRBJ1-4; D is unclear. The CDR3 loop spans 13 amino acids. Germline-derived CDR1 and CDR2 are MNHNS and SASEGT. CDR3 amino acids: CASTPDPYGKLFF. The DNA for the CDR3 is TGCGCCAGCACACCCGACCCTTACGGAAAACTGTTTTTT.

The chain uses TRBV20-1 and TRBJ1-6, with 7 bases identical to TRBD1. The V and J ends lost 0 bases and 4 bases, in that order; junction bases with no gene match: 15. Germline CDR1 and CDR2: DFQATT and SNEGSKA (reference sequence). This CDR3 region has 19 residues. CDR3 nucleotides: TGCAGTGCTAGAGATCCCTATAGCCCCGCAGGGGGTTATAATTCACCCCTCCACTTT. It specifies CSARDPYSPAGGYNSPLHF.

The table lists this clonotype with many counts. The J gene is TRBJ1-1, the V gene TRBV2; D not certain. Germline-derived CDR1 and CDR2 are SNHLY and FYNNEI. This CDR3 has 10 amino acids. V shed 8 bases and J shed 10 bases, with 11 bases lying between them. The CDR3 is CASVGNSAFF. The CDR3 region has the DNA TGTGCCAGCGTGGGCAATTCAGCTTTCTTT.

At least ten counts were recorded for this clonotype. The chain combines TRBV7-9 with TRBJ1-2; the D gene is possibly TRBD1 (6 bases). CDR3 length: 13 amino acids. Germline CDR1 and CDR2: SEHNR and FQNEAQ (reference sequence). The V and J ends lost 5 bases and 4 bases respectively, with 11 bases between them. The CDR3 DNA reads TGTGCCAGCAGCAGGGACATCCGCTATGGCTACACCTTC. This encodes CASSRDIRYGYTF.

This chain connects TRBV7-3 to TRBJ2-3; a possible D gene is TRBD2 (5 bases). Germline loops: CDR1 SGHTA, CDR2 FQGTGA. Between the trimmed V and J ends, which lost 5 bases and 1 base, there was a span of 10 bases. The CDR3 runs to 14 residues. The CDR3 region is CASSRNGGTDTQYF. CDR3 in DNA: TGTGCCAGCAGCCGAAACGGGGGCACAGATACGCAGTATTTT.